Below are 18 T cell receptor beta chains sequenced from a single sample in a study of technical replicates of blood from several donors. Produced via immunoSEQ multiplex PCR; TCRdb's table is partial and in-frame only. This sample carries approximately 74,000 clones, around 90% of them seen once, and the ten largest clones take roughly 4.8%. Sequencing input: PBMCs. The receptors derive from a human donor in good health. Some clones in this sample may be carry-over from other donors' samples.

In its sample, this clone was seen a few times. The chain uses TRBV10-3 and TRBJ1-2, with D maybe TRBD1 (5 bases). Germline loops: CDR1 ENHRY, CDR2 SYGVKD. The CDR3 contains 16 residues. V was clipped by 0 bases and J by 0 bases, with 11 bases between them. The CDR3 DNA sequence: TGTGCCATCAGTGAGTCGCCCCAGGGTACTAACTATGGCTACACCTTC. Its translation: CAISESPQGTNYGYTF.

The V gene is TRBV19, the J gene TRBJ2-5, with 8 bases that match TRBD2. Losses at the gene ends were 7 bases for V and 5 bases for J; bases not matched to a gene: 9. Germline V lookup: CDR1 LNHDA, CDR2 SQIVND (reference sequence). CDR3 length: 14 residues. DNA for the CDR3: TGTGCCAGTAATAACGGGGGGGCCCGCGAGACCCAGTACTTC. The encoded protein is CASNNGGARETQYF.

This clone was recorded at least ten times. This chain links TRBV14 with TRBJ1-2; D is possibly TRBD1 (5 bases). The CDR3 spans 15 residues. The germline V and J ends were trimmed by 2 bases and 8 bases, with 18 bases remaining between them. Germline CDR1 SGHDN, CDR2 FVKESK. The chain's CDR3 is CASSQRGTSIQGYTF. CDR3 in DNA: TGTGCCAGCAGCCAAAGGGGTACGAGCATCCAAGGCTACACCTTC.

This clone was picked up a small number of times. This chain joins TRBV4-2 and TRBJ2-2, with D possibly being TRBD2 (6 bases). Per the germline V gene, CDR1 is LGHNA and CDR2 is YNFKEQ. This CDR3 has 15 amino acids. Trimming removed 0 bases at V and 5 bases at J, with 10 bases between. The CDR3 protein is CASSQEEGGTGELFF. The CDR3 DNA sequence: TGTGCCAGCAGCCAAGAGGAGGGTGGAACCGGGGAGCTGTTTTTT.

CDR3 protein: CASRNRDSYTDTQYF. The CDR3 region has the DNA TGTGCCAGCAGAAACCGGGACAGTTACACAGATACGCAGTATTTT. The genes are TRBV6-5 and TRBJ2-3; 7 bases align to TRBD1. CDR1 is MNHEY, CDR2 SVGAGI, per germline. J was trimmed by 2 bases and V by 6 bases; bases with no gene match: 8. The CDR3 spans 15 residues.

V usage is TRBV19 and J usage is TRBJ1-2, with 7 nucleotides matching TRBD1. V shed 5 bases, J shed 8 bases, and the junction held 5 bases outside the gene matches. Looked up from germline, CDR1 is LNHDA and CDR2 is SQIVND (reference sequence). The CDR3 runs to 12 residues. The CDR3 loop is CASSDREGGYTF. For the CDR3, the DNA is TGTGCCAGTAGTGACAGGGAAGGCGGCTACACCTTC.

The gene calls are TRBV7-5 and TRBJ2-7; TRBD1 is taken as the D call from the table, unchecked against the DNA. TRBV7-5 is noted as a pseudogene. This CDR3 has 17 amino acids. The CDR3 coding sequence is TGTGTCAGAAGCTGGGAAGGCCGGGACAGGGGGTTCTACGAGCAGTACTTC. Amino acid sequence: CVRSWEGRDRGFYEQYF.

The chain is built from TRBV5-1 and TRBJ2-3; D gene uncertain. From germline, CDR1 is SGHRS and CDR2 YFSETQ. CDR3 length equals 14 residues. Trimming cost V 3 bases and J 4 bases, with 12 bases left between them. CDR3 protein: CASSSQGVSDTQYF. Here the CDR3 DNA reads TGCGCCAGCAGCTCCCAAGGAGTGTCAGATACGCAGTATTTT.

J is TRBJ1-2 and V is TRBV2; the D gene is possibly TRBD1 (5 bases). Per germline, CDR1 SNHLY and CDR2 FYNNEI. The CDR3 has 14 amino acids. V was trimmed by 3 bases and J by 4 bases, leaving 12 bases between them. This chain's CDR3 is CASSERGLGYGYTF. CDR3 nucleotides: TGTGCCAGCAGTGAGCGGGGGTTGGGCTATGGCTACACCTTC.

The chain links TRBV19 to TRBJ2-7; unclear D gene. CDR3 length: 12 residues. V was trimmed by 7 bases and J by 6 bases, leaving 13 bases between them. From germline, CDR1 is LNHDA and CDR2 SQIVND (reference sequence). CDR3 DNA sequence: TGTGCCAGTACCCTGAGAGGAGTCGAGCAGTACTTC. Its protein is CASTLRGVEQYF.

The chain combines TRBV6-6 with TRBJ1-2; D is perhaps TRBD1 (5 bases). CDR3 length equals 13 residues. Germline loops: CDR1 MNHNY, CDR2 SVGAGI (reference sequence). Trimming left V 7 bases short and J 6 bases short, with 15 bases between. CDR3 sequence (DNA): TGTGCCAGCACTCCAAGGGGAGGGAATGGCTACACCTTC. This codes for CASTPRGGNGYTF.

The V gene is TRBV11-2, the J gene TRBJ1-5, with D hard to call. Germline V lookup: CDR1 SGHAT, CDR2 FQNNGV. With 0 bases removed from V and 6 bases from J, the gap between germline ends came to 6 bases. CDR3 length: 13 amino acids. In DNA, the CDR3 is TGTGCCAGCAGCTTAGATCTAAGTCAGCCCCAGCATTTT. This codes for CASSLDLSQPQHF.

The chain recombines TRBV20-1 with TRBJ1-1, with 7 bases matching TRBD1. The V gene end was trimmed by 8 bases and the J gene end by 6 bases; junction bases not matched to a gene: 6. The CDR3 has 11 residues. CDR1 DFQATT and CDR2 SNEGSKA come from the germline V gene (reference sequence). The CDR3 nucleotides read TGCAGTATAGACAGGGAGGCTGAAGCTTTCTTT. It is translated as CSIDREAEAFF.

This clone was seen only once. The V gene is TRBV28, the J gene TRBJ1-5; possibly TRBD1 for D (6 bases). There are 16 residues in the CDR3. Trimming removed 3 bases from V and 2 bases from J, with 14 bases in between. In germline, CDR1 is MDHEN, CDR2 SYDVKM. In nucleotides, the CDR3 is TGTGCCAGCAGTTTTTCCCCCAGGGGAGGCAATCAGCCCCAGCATTTT. Its protein is CASSFSPRGGNQPQHF.

The chain has TRBV30 and TRBJ1-5; D is uncertain. Trimming shortened V by 1 base and J by 7 bases, and 11 bases separated the two germline ends. There are 13 residues in the CDR3. Germline V gene data show CDR1 as GTSNPN and CDR2 as SVGIG (reference sequence). Written as DNA, the CDR3 is TGTGCCTGGAGTGCCGGGAATGCGCAGCCCCAGCATTTT. Its protein is CAWSAGNAQPQHF.

The chain recombines TRBV19 with TRBJ1-1, with 7 bases matching TRBD1. The CDR3 covers 14 residues. The junction had 5 bases not matched to a gene; V was cut back by 7 bases and J by 0 bases. Germline lookup yields CDR1 LNHDA and CDR2 SQIVND (reference sequence). The DNA for the CDR3 is TGTGCCAGTAAAGCAGGGGGTGTGAACACTGAAGCTTTCTTT. Translated, it gives CASKAGGVNTEAFF.

This clone is a singleton in its sample. The genes are TRBV7-3 and TRBJ2-2, with a tentative D call TRBD2 (6 bases). Germline assignment: CDR1 SGHTA and CDR2 FQGTGA. Trimming took 5 bases from V and 6 from J, leaving 10 bases between them. The CDR3 consists of 13 residues. The DNA for the CDR3 is TGTGCCAGCAGCCCGCGGGGACCCGGGGAGCTGTTTTTT. This codes for CASSPRGPGELFF.

V gene TRBV23-1 combines with J gene TRBJ1-1; tentatively, D is TRBD1 (6 bases). TRBV23-1 is an ORF for which the function is uncertain. Trimming removed 0 bases at V and 1 base at J, with 18 bases between. This CDR3 spans 18 amino acids. The CDR3 region is CASSQSYDSRGGNTEAFF. CDR3 coding DNA: TGCGCCAGCAGTCAATCGTATGACTCCCGAGGGGGGAACACTGAAGCTTTCTTT.